What follows are 5 T cell receptor beta chains derived from one specimen sequenced in a study of T cells in localized non-small cell lung cancer. The table came from immunoSEQ multiplex PCR; TCRdb's copy has only in-frame clones and leaves some out. The sample contains tens of thousands of clones, about 89% of which appear only once. The sequences come from peripheral blood, collected before any cancer treatment. These TCRs come from a male donor older than 55 with stage I lung adenocarcinoma.

The rearrangement uses TRBV5-4 and TRBJ2-5, with D tentatively TRBD1 or TRBD2 (5 bases each). Germline V gives CDR1 SGHNT, CDR2 YYREEE (reference sequence). Trimming stripped 4 bases from V and 5 bases from J, with 18 bases between. This CDR3 is built from 15 residues. The CDR3 region has the DNA TGTGCCAGCAGCAAGCCCGGGACCACCAGGGAGACCCAGTACTTC. It codes for CASSKPGTTRETQYF.

This clone was recorded only once. The chain carries TRBV5-1 and TRBJ2-2; a possible D gene is TRBD2 (6 bases). The germline V and J ends were trimmed by 0 bases and 0 bases, with 12 bases remaining between them. There are 17 residues in the CDR3. Per the germline V gene, CDR1 is SGHRS and CDR2 is YFSETQ. CDR3: CASSLVGGTSNTGELFF. The CDR3 nucleotides are TGCGCCAGCAGCTTGGTCGGGGGTACTTCGAACACCGGGGAGCTGTTTTTT.

V is TRBV9 and J is TRBJ1-6; D is possibly TRBD1 (5 bases). This CDR3 is 20 amino acids long. Germline V lookup: CDR1 SGDLS, CDR2 YYNGEE. The germline V and J ends were trimmed by 4 bases and 0 bases, with 23 bases remaining between them. CDR3 sequence reads: CASSPGRSITLSSYNSPLHF. The CDR3 coding sequence is TGTGCCAGCAGCCCGGGACGGAGCATCACTTTGTCCTCCTATAATTCACCCCTCCACTTT.

This clone has a single count. This chain joins TRBV11-1 and TRBJ2-7, with 10 positions matching TRBD1. The CDR3 has 14 amino acids. V shed 3 bases and J 1 base; nucleotides not matched to a gene: 0. CDR1 is SGHAT, CDR2 FQDESV, per germline (reference sequence). The CDR3 loop is CASSLDRGSYEQYF. DNA of the CDR3: TGTGCCAGCAGCTTGGACAGGGGGTCCTACGAGCAGTACTTC.

The chain recombines TRBV28 with TRBJ2-3, with 10 bases that match TRBD2. V gave up 8 bases and J gave up 5 bases; unmatched junction bases: 10. This CDR3 spans 15 amino acids. The germline V gene has CDR1 MDHEN and CDR2 SYDVKM. The CDR3 sequence: CASRWTSGGGDTQYF. The DNA for the CDR3 is TGTGCCAGCCGTTGGACTAGCGGAGGCGGAGATACGCAGTATTTT.